This is a list of T cell receptor beta chains from one sample in a study of T-cell reconstitution after alpha-beta-depleted transplantation in children. TCRdb ran MiXCR on the PCR reads and lists one entry per CDR3 protein. This sample has about a million distinct CDR3 sequences, with roughly 31% found just once. The sequenced sample was PBMCs, mostly from graft donor cells, obtained 360 days after TCRalphabeta/CD19-depleted stem cell transplant. The receptors stem from a boy in the first two years of life who had a stem cell transplant for SCID, so the T cells may come from the graft donor. Both conserved end residues are part of each CDR3.

v_gene	CDR3aa
TRBV20-1	CSASSGSQETQYF
TRBV27	CASSISRVYTEAFF
TRBV5-1	CASSLSGRGWSYEQYF
TRBV6-1	CASSRLAGGRYEQYF
TRBV6-5	CASGHSNTEAFF
TRBV12-3/TRBV12-4	CASSPDVNTDTQYF
TRBV3-1	CASSLSTSVQETQYF
TRBV5-1	CASSFRQGPGNEAFF
TRBV4-1	CASSQPGLASGETQYF
TRBV12-3/TRBV12-4	CASSPRRGGPYEQYF
TRBV2	CASIWGTQYF
TRBV7-9	CASSLPGTPILTDTQYF
TRBV20-1	CSARAKRTGGTNTGELFF
TRBV12-3/TRBV12-4	CASSYTPGTGSLPQHF
TRBV30	CAWSVWQGRGNEQFF
TRBV19	CASSQGTGYEKLFF
TRBV10-3	CAISTDIWEQYF
TRBV7-6	CASSHRDAGNTIYF
TRBV5-1	CASSLPGLASSTQYF
TRBV5-1	CASRATGDSNQPQHF
TRBV20-1	CSAGTGGGVNTEAFF
TRBV12-3/TRBV12-4	CASSPLSHEQYF